The 8 T cell receptor beta chains in this list originate from one sample, sequenced in a study of T-cell memory formation after mild COVID-19. TCRdb itself ran the 5' RACE reads through MiXCR, one entry per CDR3 protein. The data hold some 300,000 distinct CDR3 sequences, with approximately 20% observed a single time. Sequenced: PBMCs or a T cell subset sorted from them (not recorded which). These TCRs come from a man aged 18-30 years who had mild COVID-19 (a few samples of this study predate the infection). Cell type and time point are not known.

There are a few counts of this clonotype. V is TRBV6-5 and J is TRBJ1-2, with 9 bases that match TRBD1. Germline CDR1 reads MNHEY; CDR2 reads SVGAGI. V shed 8 bases, J shed 3 bases, and the junction held 19 bases outside the gene matches. The CDR3 spans 18 residues. In DNA, the CDR3 is TGTGCCAGCTCCCCCTCGCCGGCCACAGGGGGCCGATACTATGGCTACACCTTC. As protein: CASSPSPATGGRYYGYTF.

This clonotype was recorded a few times. V usage is TRBV6-1 and J usage is TRBJ1-2; 9 nucleotides align to TRBD1. V shed 3 bases, J shed 5 bases, and the junction held 4 bases outside the gene matches. The CDR3 is made up of 14 amino acids. Germline V lookup: CDR1 MNHNS, CDR2 SASEGT. CDR3 amino acids: CASSDWGQGYGYTF. CDR3 coding DNA: TGTGCCAGCAGTGATTGGGGACAGGGATATGGCTACACCTTC.

This clonotype was detected only a few times. The V and J genes are TRBV5-6 and TRBJ2-5; no clear D gene. The CDR3 length is 12 residues. Germline V lookup: CDR1 SGHDT, CDR2 YYEEEE. V lost 2 bases, J lost 3 bases, and 5 bases lay in between. CDR3 amino acids: CASSFNEETQYF. The CDR3 coding sequence is TGTGCCAGCAGCTTCAACGAAGAGACCCAGTACTTC. Full variable domain (outside the CDR3, taken from reference TRBV5-6 and TRBJ2-5): DAGVTQSPTHLIKTRGQQVTLRCSPKSGHDTVSWYQQALGQGPQFIFQYYEEEERQRGNFPDRFSGHQFPNYSSELNVNALLLGDSALYLCASSFNEETQYFGPGTRLLVL.

The gene calls are TRBV7-2 and TRBJ2-6, with D possibly being TRBD2 (5 bases). Trimming left V 2 bases short and J 4 bases short, with 15 bases between. Germline V CDR1 and CDR2: SGHTA, FQGNSA. CDR3 length equals 17 residues. Here the CDR3 reads CASSLPPDSLGANVLTF. DNA of the CDR3: TGTGCCAGCAGCTTACCCCCGGACTCTTTGGGGGCCAACGTCCTGACTTTC.

The chain links TRBV29-1 to TRBJ2-2, with D possibly called TRBD1 or TRBD2 (5 bases each). Deletions cut 2 bases from V and 3 bases from J, with 13 bases between. Germline V gene sequence: CDR1 SQVTM, CDR2 ANQGSEA. CDR3 size: 15 residues. CDR3 in amino acids: CSVETPGGYTGELFF. The CDR3 coding sequence is TGCAGCGTTGAAACCCCTGGGGGTTACACCGGGGAGCTGTTTTTT.

This chain uses TRBV7-2 with TRBJ1-5; D ambiguous. Trimming removed 5 bases from V and 7 bases from J, with 12 bases in between. This CDR3 has 13 amino acids. Per germline, CDR1 SGHTA and CDR2 FQGNSA. CDR3 nucleotide sequence: TGTGCCAGCAGCATGGCTCCGTCACAGCCCCAGCATTTT. It yields the protein CASSMAPSQPQHF.

V and J are TRBV6-5 and TRBJ1-3; tentatively, D is TRBD1 (5 bases). The ends were cut back, 0 bases at V and 8 bases at J, with 17 bases in the middle. Looked up from germline, CDR1 is MNHEY and CDR2 is SVGAGI. CDR3 length: 16 amino acids. The CDR3: CASSYSGAGSGHTIYF. The CDR3 DNA sequence: TGTGCCAGCAGTTACTCTGGTGCAGGGTCGGGACACACCATATATTTT.

This clonotype was counted ten times or more. One end of the junction varies from germline; a read error may be responsible. V and J are TRBV7-7 and TRBJ2-5; possibly TRBD1 for D (7 bases). The CDR3 contains 15 residues. The germline V gene encodes CDR1 SSHAT and CDR2 FNYEAQ (reference sequence). CDR3 DNA sequence: TGTGCTAGCAGCCGTAGACAGGGAGGTCAAGAGACCCAGTACTTC. It encodes CASSRRQGGQETQYF.